Presented here are 5 T cell receptor beta chains from one specimen sequenced in a study of T cells in Graves' hyperthyroidism and ophthalmopathy. There were TCR beta CDR3 regions amplified from RNA transcripts. In the first-round RT-PCR of the TCR CDR3, the HTBI primer set was used. TCRdb analysed the multiplex PCR reads with MiXCR anew, one entry per CDR3 protein. The sample carries around 540,000 distinct CDR3 sequences, about 43% recorded once. Sequences were obtained from peripheral blood or thyroid tissue (not recorded which). The receptors derive from a young woman with Graves' hyperthyroidism.

The chain employs TRBV2 and TRBJ1-5, with 8 bases identical to TRBD1. V dropped 8 bases and J dropped 6; count of bases not matched to a gene: 6. The length of the CDR3 is 13 residues. Per the germline V gene, CDR1 is SNHLY and CDR2 is FYNNEI. DNA of the CDR3: TGTGCCAGCTCCGACAGGGGAGTTCAGCCCCAGCATTTT. Its translation: CASSDRGVQPQHF.

The chain links TRBV6-2 or TRBV6-3 to TRBJ1-6; 9 bases map to TRBD1. J gave up 10 bases and V 3 bases, and 19 bases lay outside the gene matches. There are 19 residues in the CDR3. Per the germline V gene, CDR1 is MNHEY and CDR2 is SVGEGT. The chain's CDR3 is CASSYVYYIYRGPESPLHF. CDR3 coding DNA: TGTGCCAGCAGTTATGTTTACTACATCTACAGGGGGCCGGAATCACCCCTCCACTTT.

This chain joins TRBV5-1 and TRBJ2-7; no definite D call. From germline, CDR1 is SGHRS and CDR2 YFSETQ. CDR3 length equals 13 residues. V lost 6 bases, J lost 4 bases, and 14 bases lay in between. The CDR3 sequence: CASTPDSRYEQYF. The CDR3 DNA is TGCGCCAGCACCCCCGATTCGAGATACGAGCAGTACTTC.

Notes on this clonotype: The junction departs from the called germline gene at one end, perhaps through a read error. This sequence joins TRBV24-1 and TRBJ2-6; TRBD1 or TRBD2 may be the D gene (5 bases each). The CDR3 is 15 residues long. CDR1 KGHDR and CDR2 SFDVKD come from the germline V gene. The CDR3 nucleotides read TGTGTCACCAGTCCAGGGAGCTATGGGGCCAACGTCCTGACTTTC. This translates into CVTSPGSYGANVLTF.

V and J are TRBV5-1 and TRBJ2-7; 11 nucleotides align to TRBD2. The ends lost 3 bases at V and 7 bases at J; junction bases unmatched: 9. Germline-derived CDR1 and CDR2 are SGHRS and YFSETQ. CDR3 length: 15 residues. This CDR3 reads CASSSGTSGPLEQYF. In DNA form, the CDR3 reads TGCGCCAGCAGCTCCGGGACTAGCGGCCCGCTGGAGCAGTACTTC.